This T cell receptor beta chain was sequenced in a study of spatial heterogeneity in lung cancer. Study-level information: Beta-chain sequences consistently outnumbered alpha-chain sequences in detection. Study results and limitations: Ubiquitous expanded tumor TCRs surfaced in blood more at resection than they did at follow-up.

CDR1 is LNHDA, CDR2 SQIVND, per germline (reference sequence). With 6 bases clipped from V and 0 bases from J, the junction kept 6 bases outside the gene matches. This CDR3 spans 16 amino acids. This clonotype was observed a single time. Its cognate antigen is unknown. In the library, each TCR cDNA molecule bore its own unique molecular identifier. TCRdb called the 5' RACE reads again in MiXCR, with one record for every CDR3 protein. This table holds 85,000 to 100,000 distinct CDR3 sequences, over 9.5% found once. The time point is: sample taken at primary tumor resection. Whole RNA came from tumor, nontumor lung or frozen PBMC and was sequenced without being sorted. Samples were donated by 72 untreated early-stage non-small cell lung cancer patients.

The receptor's source is a male donor with early-stage non-small cell lung cancer. The sequencing here drew on PBMCs, taken at surgery. The chain is built from TRBV19 and TRBJ2-1; 9 positions agree with TRBD2. CDR3 DNA sequence: TGTGCCAGTAGGAGTAGCGGGAGTGGCTCCTACAATGAGCAGTTCTTC. Encoded protein: CASRSSGSGSYNEQFF.